This is a list of T cell receptor beta chains from one sample in a study of shared clonotypes between healthy human individuals. Clones were sequenced by immunoSEQ multiplex PCR, and TCRdb holds only the in-frame ones, with some missing. The top ten clones hold about 0.36% of a sample with 2 million to 2.5 million clones, approximately 90% of them seen once. Sequenced: naive CD4+ T cells from PBMCs. The receptor source for this set is a young man in good health. Some clones in this sample may be carry-over from other donors' samples. Both conserved end residues are part of each CDR3. Each record gives: J gene, CDR3 length, D gene, V gene, clone size, CDR3 protein, CDR3 DNA. A D gene is named only where the DNA matches it firmly. Part of the rows lack a size; the others show once, few, many or a class for expanded clones.

TRBJ2-7 | 14 | TRBD1 | TRBV14 | - | CASSPWTGTYEQYF | TGTGCCAGCAGCCCTTGGACAGGTACCTACGAGCAGTACTTC
TRBJ2-1 | 18 | TRBD2 | TRBV5-1 | - | CASSVGLAGPHSYNEQFF | TGCGCCAGCAGCGTAGGACTAGCGGGACCACACTCCTACAATGAGCAGTTCTTC
TRBJ2-7 | 14 | TRBD1 | TRBV5-4 | - | CASSPSTGSDEQYF | TGTGCCAGCAGCCCGTCGACAGGGTCCGACGAGCAGTACTTC
TRBJ2-1 | 14 | TRBD2 | TRBV2 | - | CASTTSGLYNEQFF | TGTGCCAGCACAACTAGCGGGCTTTACAATGAGCAGTTCTTC
TRBJ2-3 | 13 | - | TRBV29-1 | - | CSVVGGGTDTQYF | TGCAGCGTTGTTGGCGGGGGCACAGATACGCAGTATTTT
TRBJ1-4 | 14 | TRBD1 | TRBV28 | - | CASSHDRVGEKLFF | TGTGCCAGCAGCCATGACAGGGTCGGGGAAAAACTGTTTTTT
TRBJ2-7 | 15 | TRBD1 | TRBV10-1 | - | CASSDPGQGLYEQYF | TGCGCCAGCAGTGACCCGGGACAGGGGCTCTACGAGCAGTACTTC
TRBJ1-2 | 15 | TRBD1 | TRBV19 | - | CASSNRDRGIYGYTF | TGTGCCAGTAGCAACCGGGACAGGGGGATCTATGGCTACACCTTC
TRBJ2-7 | 14 | TRBD2 | TRBV6-1 | - | CAVLAGASSDEQYF | TGTGCCGTACTAGCGGGTGCCTCGTCCGACGAGCAGTACTTC
TRBJ2-7 | 14 | TRBD1 | TRBV5-4 | - | CASTRWDRYYEQYF | TGTGCCAGCACCCGTTGGGACAGATACTACGAGCAGTACTTC
TRBJ2-3 | 13 | - | TRBV7-9 | - | CASSLSGVDTQYF | TGTGCCAGCAGCTTATCAGGGGTGGATACGCAGTATTTT
TRBJ2-4 | 13 | - | TRBV19 | - | CASSIQIKNIQYF | TGTGCCAGTAGTATACAGATCAAAAACATTCAGTACTTC
TRBJ2-7 | 18 | - | TRBV4-1 | - | CASSQFGQGAGTSYEQYF | TGCGCCAGCAGCCAATTCGGGCAGGGCGCGGGGACCTCCTACGAGCAGTACTTC
TRBJ2-1 | 11 | - | TRBV2 | once | CASGSYNEQFF | TGTGCCAGCGGATCTTACAATGAGCAGTTCTTC
TRBJ1-1 | 15 | - | TRBV28 | - | CASSPPRVGNTEAFF | TGTGCCAGCAGCCCCCCCCGAGTGGGGAACACTGAAGCTTTCTTT
TRBJ2-3 | 16 | TRBD2 | TRBV4-2 | - | CASSQEQRAGADTQYF | TGTGCCAGCAGCCAAGAGCAGAGGGCGGGGGCAGATACGCAGTATTTT
TRBJ2-7 | 12 | - | TRBV28 | once | CASSDYSYEQYF | TGTGCCAGCAGTGACTACTCCTACGAGCAGTACTTC
TRBJ2-1 | 12 | - | TRBV5-1 | - | CASSLWGNEQFF | TGCGCCAGCAGCTTATGGGGGAATGAGCAGTTCTTC
TRBJ2-5 | 15 | - | TRBV28 | - | CASSSPYGGRETQYF | TGTGCCAGCAGCTCTCCTTATGGGGGACGAGAGACCCAGTACTTC
TRBJ2-2 | 15 | TRBD1 | TRBV5-4 | - | CASSPDRENTGELFF | TGTGCCAGCAGCCCGGACAGGGAGAACACCGGGGAGCTGTTTTTT
TRBJ1-4 | 15 | TRBD1 | TRBV5-4 | - | CASSPSGTGGEKLFF | TGTGCCAGCAGCCCCTCCGGGACAGGGGGTGAAAAACTGTTTTTT
TRBJ1-5 | 16 | - | TRBV28 | - | CASSLRARYSNQPQHF | TGTGCCAGCAGTTTACGAGCCCGTTATAGCAATCAGCCCCAGCATTTT
TRBJ1-5 | 14 | - | TRBV19 | - | CASSISRVNQPQHF | TGTGCCAGTAGTATAAGCAGGGTCAATCAGCCCCAGCATTTT
TRBJ1-6 | 17 | TRBD1 | TRBV7-9 | - | CASSSRKGTENNSPLHF | TGTGCCAGCAGCTCGCGGAAAGGGACAGAGAATAATTCACCCCTCCACTTT
TRBJ1-3 | 15 | - | TRBV7-9 | - | CASSLGRSSGNTIYF | TGTGCCAGCAGCTTAGGGCGGAGCTCTGGAAACACCATATATTTT
TRBJ2-7 | 17 | - | TRBV28 | - | CASSPIRPGAGAYEQYF | TGTGCCAGCAGTCCTATCCGCCCAGGGGCTGGAGCCTACGAGCAGTACTTC
TRBJ2-4 | 11 | - | TRBV2 | - | CASSPANIQYF | TGTGCCAGCAGCCCAGCCAACATTCAGTACTTC
TRBJ1-2 | 14 | TRBD1 | TRBV7-9 | - | CASSSFDRGHGYTF | TGTGCCAGCAGCTCCTTTGACAGGGGGCATGGCTACACCTTC
TRBJ2-4 | 17 | - | TRBV23-1 | - | CASRAVLAAALKNIQYF | TGCGCCAGCAGAGCCGTATTAGCGGCCGCCTTAAAAAACATTCAGTACTTC
TRBJ2-7 | 17 | - | TRBV21-1 | - | CASSAHLLAGDNYEQYF | TGTGCCAGCAGCGCGCACCTTCTAGCGGGGGACAACTACGAGCAGTACTTC
TRBJ2-7 | 13 | - | TRBV21-1 | - | CASGWDGYYEQYF | TGTGCCAGCGGATGGGACGGGTACTACGAGCAGTACTTC
TRBJ1-5 | 13 | - | TRBV27 | - | CASSSYRSQPQHF | TGTGCCAGCAGTTCTTACAGATCCCAGCCCCAGCATTTT
TRBJ2-7 | 12 | - | TRBV7-2 | - | CASSLTGYEQYF | TGTGCCAGCAGCTTAACAGGGTACGAGCAGTACTTC
TRBJ1-2 | 16 | - | TRBV5-1 | - | CASSPVAGIEGNGYTF | TGCGCCAGCAGCCCCGTCGCGGGGATAGAGGGAAATGGCTACACCTTC
TRBJ2-7 | 17 | - | TRBV11-1 | - | CASSFARGKVGFLEQYF | TGTGCCAGCAGTTTCGCGCGGGGCAAGGTTGGGTTCCTCGAGCAGTACTTC
TRBJ2-7 | 13 | - | TRBV25-1 | once | CASSATGAYEQYF | TGTGCCAGCAGTGCTACGGGAGCCTACGAGCAGTACTTC
TRBJ2-3 | 13 | - | TRBV5-6 | once | CASSPGDAGGQYF | TGTGCCAGCAGCCCGGGGGATGCTGGCGGGCAGTATTTT
TRBJ2-2 | 13 | - | TRBV28 | - | CASYEPNTGELFF | TGTGCCAGTTACGAACCGAACACCGGGGAGCTGTTTTTT
TRBJ2-6 | 19 | TRBD2 | TRBV30 | - | CAWIRLAGGQGSGANVLTF | TGTGCCTGGATCAGACTAGCGGGAGGGCAAGGGTCTGGGGCCAACGTCCTGACTTTC
TRBJ2-1 | 16 | TRBD2 | TRBV2 | - | CASSRAPFLADNEQFF | TGTGCCAGCTCACGGGCCCCCTTTCTAGCGGACAATGAGCAGTTCTTC